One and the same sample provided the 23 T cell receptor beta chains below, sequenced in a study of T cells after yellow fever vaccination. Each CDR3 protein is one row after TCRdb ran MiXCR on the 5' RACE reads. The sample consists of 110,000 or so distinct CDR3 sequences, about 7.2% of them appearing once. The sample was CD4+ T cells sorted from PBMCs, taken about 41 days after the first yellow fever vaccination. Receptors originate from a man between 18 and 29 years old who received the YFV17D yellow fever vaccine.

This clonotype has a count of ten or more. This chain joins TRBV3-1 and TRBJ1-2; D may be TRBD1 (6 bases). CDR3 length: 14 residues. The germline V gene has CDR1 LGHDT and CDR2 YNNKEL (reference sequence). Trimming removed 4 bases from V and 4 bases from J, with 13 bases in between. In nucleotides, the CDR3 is TGTGCCAGCAGCCCACAGGGTTCCCTCTATGGCTACACCTTC. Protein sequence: CASSPQGSLYGYTF.

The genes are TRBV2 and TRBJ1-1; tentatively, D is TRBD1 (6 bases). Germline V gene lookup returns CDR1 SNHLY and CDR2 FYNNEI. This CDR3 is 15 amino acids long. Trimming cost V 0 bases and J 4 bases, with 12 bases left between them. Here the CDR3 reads CASSEAAGVGTEAFF. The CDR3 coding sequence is TGTGCCAGCAGTGAAGCCGCAGGGGTCGGCACTGAAGCTTTCTTT.

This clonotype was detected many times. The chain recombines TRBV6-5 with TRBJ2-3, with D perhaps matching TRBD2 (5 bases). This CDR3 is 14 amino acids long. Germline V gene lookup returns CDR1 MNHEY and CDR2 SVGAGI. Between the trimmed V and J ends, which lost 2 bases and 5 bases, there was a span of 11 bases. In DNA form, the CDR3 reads TGTGCCAGCAGTTACAGAGACGGAGGAGATACGCAGTATTTT. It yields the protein CASSYRDGGDTQYF.

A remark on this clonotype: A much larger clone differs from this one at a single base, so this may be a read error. CDR3 in DNA: TGTGTCACCAGCAGAGCCCCGGGACTAGGTCGTAATGAGCAGTTCTTC. Its protein is CVTSRAPGLGRNEQFF. The rearrangement uses TRBV15 and TRBJ2-1; the match to TRBD2 covers 8 bases. Germline V gene data show CDR1 as LNHNV and CDR2 as YYDKDF (reference sequence). This CDR3 region has 16 residues.

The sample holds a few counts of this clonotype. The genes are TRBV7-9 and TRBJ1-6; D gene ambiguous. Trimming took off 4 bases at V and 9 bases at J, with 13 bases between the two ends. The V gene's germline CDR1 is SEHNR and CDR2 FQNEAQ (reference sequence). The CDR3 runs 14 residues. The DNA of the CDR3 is TGTGCCAGCAGCTATGGGAATTCGGGTTCACCCCTCCACTTT. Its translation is CASSYGNSGSPLHF. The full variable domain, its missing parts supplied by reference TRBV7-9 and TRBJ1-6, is DTGVSQNPRHKITKRGQNVTFRCDPISEHNRLYWYRQTLGQGPEFLTYFQNEAQLEKSRLLSDRFSAERPKGSFSTLEIQRTEQGDSAMYLCASSYGNSGSPLHFGNGTRLTVT.

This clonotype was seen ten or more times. In DNA form, the CDR3 reads TGCGCCAGCCACCAAGGAGGAGGGGTGAACTCTGGGGCCAACGTCCTGACTTTC. Translated, it gives CASHQGGGVNSGANVLTF. The chain carries TRBV5-1 and TRBJ2-6; D perhaps matches TRBD2 (6 bases). The CDR3 totals 18 residues. Germline V gives CDR1 SGHRS, CDR2 YFSETQ. Trimming stripped 7 bases from V and 0 bases from J, with 20 bases between. Combining the CDR3 with reference TRBV5-1 and TRBJ2-6 gives the whole variable domain KAGVTQTPRYLIKTRGQQVTLSCSPISGHRSVSWYQQTPGQGLQFLFEYFSETQRNKGNFPGRFSGRQFSNSRSEMNVSTLELGDSALYLCASHQGGGVNSGANVLTFGAGSRLTVL.

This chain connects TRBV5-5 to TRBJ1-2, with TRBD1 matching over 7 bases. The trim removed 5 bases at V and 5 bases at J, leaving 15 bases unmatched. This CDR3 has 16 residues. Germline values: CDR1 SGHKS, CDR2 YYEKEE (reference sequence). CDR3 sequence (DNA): TGTGCCAGCAGTTTGTCCACGGGACAGAGGGGATATGGCTACACCTTC. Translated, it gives CASSLSTGQRGYGYTF.

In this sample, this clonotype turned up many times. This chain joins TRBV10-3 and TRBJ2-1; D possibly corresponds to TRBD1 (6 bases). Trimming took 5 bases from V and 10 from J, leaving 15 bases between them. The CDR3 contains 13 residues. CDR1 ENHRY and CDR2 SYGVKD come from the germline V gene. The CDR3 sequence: CAISRQEFQEQFF. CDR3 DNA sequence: TGTGCCATCAGTCGACAGGAATTCCAAGAGCAGTTCTTC.

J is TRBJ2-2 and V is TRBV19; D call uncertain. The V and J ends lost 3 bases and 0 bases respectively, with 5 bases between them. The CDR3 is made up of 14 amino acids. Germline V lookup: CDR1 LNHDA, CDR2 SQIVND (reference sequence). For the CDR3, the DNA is TGTGCCAGTAGTATCGGTGCGAACACCGGGGAGCTGTTTTTT. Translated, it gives CASSIGANTGELFF.

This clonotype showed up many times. The CDR3 nucleotides are TGTGCCAGCGCGGCTGGCTCCTACGAGCAGTACGTC. Its translation is CASAAGSYEQYV. This chain uses TRBV12-3 or TRBV12-4 with TRBJ2-7, with D uncertain. The germline V and J ends were trimmed by 8 bases and 0 bases, with 8 bases remaining between them. The CDR3 is 12 residues long.

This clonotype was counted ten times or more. CDR3: CASSSGLDSEQYF. CDR3 coding DNA: TGTGCCAGCAGCTCCGGACTAGATAGCGAGCAGTACTTC. V is TRBV3-1 and J is TRBJ2-7; 7 nucleotides line up with TRBD2. The V segment lost 5 bases and the J segment 6 bases; nucleotides outside the gene matches: 7. The V gene's germline CDR1 is LGHDT and CDR2 YNNKEL (reference sequence). There are 13 residues in the CDR3.

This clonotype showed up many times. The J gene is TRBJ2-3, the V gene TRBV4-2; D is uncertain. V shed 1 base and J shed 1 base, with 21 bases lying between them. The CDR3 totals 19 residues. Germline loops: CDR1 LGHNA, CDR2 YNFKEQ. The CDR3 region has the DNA TGTGCCAGCAGCCAAGGATTGGCCCAGGCAGCCCCTGGCACAGATACGCAGTATTTT. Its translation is CASSQGLAQAAPGTDTQYF.

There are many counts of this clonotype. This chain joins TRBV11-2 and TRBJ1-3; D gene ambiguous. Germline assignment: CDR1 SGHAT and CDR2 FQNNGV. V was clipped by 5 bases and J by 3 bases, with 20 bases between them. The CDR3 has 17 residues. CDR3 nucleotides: TGTGCCAGCAGCCCCCTCGGTGGGCGGGAGCTTGGAAACACCATATATTTT. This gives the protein CASSPLGGRELGNTIYF.

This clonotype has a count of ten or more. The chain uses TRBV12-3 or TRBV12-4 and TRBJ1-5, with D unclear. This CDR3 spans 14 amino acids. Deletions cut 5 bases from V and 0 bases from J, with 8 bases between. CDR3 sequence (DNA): TGTGCCAGCAGTCAACAGTATAGCAATCAGCCCCAGCATTTT. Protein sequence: CASSQQYSNQPQHF.

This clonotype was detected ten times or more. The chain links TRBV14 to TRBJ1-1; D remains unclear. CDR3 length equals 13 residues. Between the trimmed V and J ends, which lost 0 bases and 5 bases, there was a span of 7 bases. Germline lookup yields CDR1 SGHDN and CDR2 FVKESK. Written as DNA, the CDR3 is TGTGCCAGCAGCCAAGATTATGGGACTGAAGCTTTCTTT. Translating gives CASSQDYGTEAFF. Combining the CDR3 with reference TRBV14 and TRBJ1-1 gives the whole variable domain EAGVTQFPSHSVIEKGQTVTLRCDPISGHDNLYWYRRVMGKEIKFLLHFVKESKQDESGMPNNRFLAERTGGTYSTLKVQPAELEDSGVYFCASSQDYGTEAFFGQGTRLTVV.

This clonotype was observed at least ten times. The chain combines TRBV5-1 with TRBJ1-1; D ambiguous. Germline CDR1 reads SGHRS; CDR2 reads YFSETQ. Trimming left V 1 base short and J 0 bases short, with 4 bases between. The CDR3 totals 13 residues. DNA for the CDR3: TGCGCCAGCAGCTTGTCAGTGAACACTGAAGCTTTCTTT. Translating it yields CASSLSVNTEAFF.

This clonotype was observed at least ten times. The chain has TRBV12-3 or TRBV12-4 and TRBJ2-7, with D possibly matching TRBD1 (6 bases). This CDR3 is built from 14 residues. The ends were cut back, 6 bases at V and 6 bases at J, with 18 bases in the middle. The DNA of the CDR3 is TGTGCCAGCAGCATACAGGGATCTGAGCGCGAGCAGTACTTC. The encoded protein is CASSIQGSEREQYF.

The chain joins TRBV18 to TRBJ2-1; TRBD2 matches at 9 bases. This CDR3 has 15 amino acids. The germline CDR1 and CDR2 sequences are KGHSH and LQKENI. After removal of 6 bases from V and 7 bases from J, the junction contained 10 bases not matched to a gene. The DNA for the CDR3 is TGTGCCAGCTCGTCCCTAGCGGGGTCTCAAAATGAGCAGTTCTTC. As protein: CASSSLAGSQNEQFF.

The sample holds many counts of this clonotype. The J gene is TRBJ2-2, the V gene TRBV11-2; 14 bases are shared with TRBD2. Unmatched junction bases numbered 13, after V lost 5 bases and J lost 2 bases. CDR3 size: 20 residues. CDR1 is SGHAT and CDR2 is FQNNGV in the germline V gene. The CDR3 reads CASSPRTSGGTYLNTGELFF. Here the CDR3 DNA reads TGTGCCAGCAGCCCCAGGACTAGCGGGGGGACTTACCTAAACACCGGGGAGCTGTTTTTT.

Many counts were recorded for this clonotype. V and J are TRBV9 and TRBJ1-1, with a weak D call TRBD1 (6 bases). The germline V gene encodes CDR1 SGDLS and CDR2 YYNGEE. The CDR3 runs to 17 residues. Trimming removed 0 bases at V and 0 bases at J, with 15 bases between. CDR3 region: CASSVVGSGAMNTEAFF. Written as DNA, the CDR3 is TGTGCCAGCAGCGTAGTGGGTTCGGGGGCTATGAACACTGAAGCTTTCTTT.

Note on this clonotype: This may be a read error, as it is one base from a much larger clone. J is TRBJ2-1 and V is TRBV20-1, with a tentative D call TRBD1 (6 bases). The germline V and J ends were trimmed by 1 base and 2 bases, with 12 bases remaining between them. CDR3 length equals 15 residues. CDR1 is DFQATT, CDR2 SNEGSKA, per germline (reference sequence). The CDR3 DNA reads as TGCAGTGCTAGAGCAAACCCAGGGGCCTACAATGAGCAGTTCTTC. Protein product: CSARANPGAYNEQFF.

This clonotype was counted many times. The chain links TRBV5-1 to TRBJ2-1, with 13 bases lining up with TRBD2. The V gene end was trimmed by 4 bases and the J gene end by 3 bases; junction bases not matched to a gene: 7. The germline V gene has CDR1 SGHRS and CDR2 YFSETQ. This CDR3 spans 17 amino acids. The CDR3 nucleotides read TGCGCCAGCAGCGATGGGACTAGCGGGGCAAACTACAATGAGCAGTTCTTC. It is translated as CASSDGTSGANYNEQFF.

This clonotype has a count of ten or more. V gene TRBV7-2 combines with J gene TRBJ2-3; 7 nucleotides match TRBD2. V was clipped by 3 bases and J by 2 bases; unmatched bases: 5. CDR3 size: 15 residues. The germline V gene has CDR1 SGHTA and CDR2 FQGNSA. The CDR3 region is CASSFRAGNTDTQYF. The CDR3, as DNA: TGTGCCAGCAGCTTTCGAGCGGGGAACACAGATACGCAGTATTTT.